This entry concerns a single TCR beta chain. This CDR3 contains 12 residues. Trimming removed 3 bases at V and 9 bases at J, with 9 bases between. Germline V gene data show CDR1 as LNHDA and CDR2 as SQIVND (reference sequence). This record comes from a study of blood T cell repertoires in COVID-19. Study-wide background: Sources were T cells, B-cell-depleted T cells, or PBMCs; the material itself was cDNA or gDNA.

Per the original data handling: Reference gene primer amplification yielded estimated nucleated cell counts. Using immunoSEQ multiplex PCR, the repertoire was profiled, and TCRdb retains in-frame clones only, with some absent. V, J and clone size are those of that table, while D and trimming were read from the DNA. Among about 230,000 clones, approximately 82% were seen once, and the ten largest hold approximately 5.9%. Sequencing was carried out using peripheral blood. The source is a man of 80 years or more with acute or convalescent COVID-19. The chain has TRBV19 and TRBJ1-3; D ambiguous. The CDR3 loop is CASSIAGATIYF. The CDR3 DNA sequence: TGTGCCAGTAGTATTGCGGGAGCCACCATATATTTT.